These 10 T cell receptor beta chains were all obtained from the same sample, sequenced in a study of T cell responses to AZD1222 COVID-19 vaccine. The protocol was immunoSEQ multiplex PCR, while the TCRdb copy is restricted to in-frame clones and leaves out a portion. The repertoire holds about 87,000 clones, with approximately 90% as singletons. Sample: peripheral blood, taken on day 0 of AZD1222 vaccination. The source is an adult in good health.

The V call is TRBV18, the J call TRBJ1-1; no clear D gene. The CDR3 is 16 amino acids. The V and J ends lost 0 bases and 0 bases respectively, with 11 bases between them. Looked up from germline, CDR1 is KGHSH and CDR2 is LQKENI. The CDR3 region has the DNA TGTGCCAGCTCACCACCGATCAATACCATGAACACTGAAGCTTTCTTT. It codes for CASSPPINTMNTEAFF. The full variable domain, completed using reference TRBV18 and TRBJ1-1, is NAGVMQNPRHLVRRRGQEARLRCSPMKGHSHVYWYRQLPEEGLKFMVYLQKENIIDESGMPKERFSAEFPKEGPSILRIQQVVRGDSAAYFCASSPPINTMNTEAFFGQGTRLTVV.

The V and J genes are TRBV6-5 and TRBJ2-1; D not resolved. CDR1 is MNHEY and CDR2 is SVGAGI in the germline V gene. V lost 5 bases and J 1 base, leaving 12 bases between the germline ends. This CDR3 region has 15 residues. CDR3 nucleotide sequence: TGTGCCAGCAGTCGCCTGGCAAGATCCTACAATGAGCAGTTCTTC. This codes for CASSRLARSYNEQFF.

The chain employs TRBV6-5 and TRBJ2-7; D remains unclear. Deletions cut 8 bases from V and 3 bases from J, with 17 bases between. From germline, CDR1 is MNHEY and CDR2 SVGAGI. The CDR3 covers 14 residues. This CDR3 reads CASARSPKLYEQYF. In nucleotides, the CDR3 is TGTGCCAGCGCCCGGTCGCCAAAACTCTACGAGCAGTACTTC.

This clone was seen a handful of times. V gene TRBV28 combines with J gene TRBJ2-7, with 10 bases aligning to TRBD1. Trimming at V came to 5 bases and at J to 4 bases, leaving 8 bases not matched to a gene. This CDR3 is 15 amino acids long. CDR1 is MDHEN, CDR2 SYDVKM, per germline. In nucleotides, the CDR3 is TGTGCCAGCAGTACCGGGACAGGGGCAGTGTACGAGCAGTACTTC. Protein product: CASSTGTGAVYEQYF.

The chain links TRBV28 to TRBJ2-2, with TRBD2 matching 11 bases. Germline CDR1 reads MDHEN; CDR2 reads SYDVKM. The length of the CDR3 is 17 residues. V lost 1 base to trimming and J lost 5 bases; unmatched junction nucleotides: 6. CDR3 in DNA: TGTGCCAGCAGTTTATATCTAGCGGGAGGAAAAACCGGGGAGCTGTTTTTT. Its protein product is CASSLYLAGGKTGELFF. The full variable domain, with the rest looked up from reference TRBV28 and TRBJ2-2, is DVKVTQSSRYLVKRTGEKVFLECVQDMDHENMFWYRQDPGLGLRLIYFSYDVKMKEKGDIPEGYSVSREKKERFSLILESASTNQTSMYLCASSLYLAGGKTGELFFGEGSRLTVL.

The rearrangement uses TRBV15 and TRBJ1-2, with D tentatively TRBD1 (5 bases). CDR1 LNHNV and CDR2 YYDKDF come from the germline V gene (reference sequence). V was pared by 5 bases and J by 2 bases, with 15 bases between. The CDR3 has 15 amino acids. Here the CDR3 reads CATSETASPNYGYTF. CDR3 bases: TGTGCCACCAGCGAGACAGCGTCGCCAAACTATGGCTACACCTTC.

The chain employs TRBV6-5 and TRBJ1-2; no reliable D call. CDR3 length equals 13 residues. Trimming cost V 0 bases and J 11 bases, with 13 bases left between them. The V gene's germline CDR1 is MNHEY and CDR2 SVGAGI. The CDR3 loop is CASSYSGGSGYTF. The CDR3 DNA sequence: TGTGCCAGCAGTTACTCGGGCGGCTCGGGGTACACCTTC.

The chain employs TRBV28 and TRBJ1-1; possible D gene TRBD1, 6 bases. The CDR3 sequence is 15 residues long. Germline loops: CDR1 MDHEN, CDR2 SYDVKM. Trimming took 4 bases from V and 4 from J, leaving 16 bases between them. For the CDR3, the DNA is TGTGCCAGCAGTTCTGGGGGCTCCCCAGGCACTGAAGCTTTCTTT. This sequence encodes CASSSGGSPGTEAFF. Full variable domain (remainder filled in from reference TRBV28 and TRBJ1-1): DVKVTQSSRYLVKRTGEKVFLECVQDMDHENMFWYRQDPGLGLRLIYFSYDVKMKEKGDIPEGYSVSREKKERFSLILESASTNQTSMYLCASSSGGSPGTEAFFGQGTRLTVV.

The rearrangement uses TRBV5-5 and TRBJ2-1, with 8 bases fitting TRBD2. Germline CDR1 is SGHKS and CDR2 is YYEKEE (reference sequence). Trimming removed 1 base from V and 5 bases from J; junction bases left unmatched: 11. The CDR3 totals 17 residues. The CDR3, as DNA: TGTGCCAGCAGCTTGTCCGGGAGGGTACGGTGGAACAATGAGCAGTTCTTC. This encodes CASSLSGRVRWNNEQFF.

CDR3 bases: TGTGCCAGCAGTTACGACGGGGCCCGGGATACGCAGTATTTT. This translates into CASSYDGARDTQYF. The V and J genes are TRBV6-5 and TRBJ2-3; D may correspond to TRBD1 or TRBD2 (5 bases each). The CDR3 is 14 amino acids. V lost 2 bases, J lost 6 bases, and 12 bases lay in between. Germline CDR1 and CDR2: MNHEY and SVGAGI.